This T cell receptor beta chain was obtained from a study of vaccination effects on CD4 cells after COVID-19. Overall study findings and caveats: Cross-reactivity toward common cold coronaviruses was confined to only 1 of 255 vaccine-induced clones in healthy vaccinees.

Details on this clone: Its matching antigen is unknown.

Antigen-specific CD4+ T cells were expanded with viral peptide pools in the ViraFEST assay before sequencing. Once cultured for approximately eleven days, the cells underwent separation to obtain CD4+ T cells. Each participant was administered two doses of either the BNT162b2 or the mRNA-1273 vaccine. Nucleocapsid antibodies stayed negative before and after vaccination, showing no earlier SARS-CoV-2 infection. It was on days 3 and 7 that half the medium was replaced with IL-2 medium. Germline V lookup: CDR1 LNHNV, CDR2 YYDKDF (reference sequence). V gave up 8 bases and J gave up 4 bases, with 20 bases separating them. The CDR3 extends over 15 amino acids. Method: immunoSEQ multiplex PCR; TCRdb's copy keeps in-frame clones and lacks some. The data contain roughly 70,000 clones, about 80% of them singletons.

The source material was CD4+ T cells from PBMCs cultured with HCoV-OC43 spike peptides, sampled after COVID-19 vaccination. Subset given: HCoV-OC43 spike overlapping peptide pool stimulation. The receptor comes from a human donor who received a COVID-19 vaccine. The chain uses TRBV15 and TRBJ2-5; D uncertain. For the CDR3, the DNA is TGTGCCACCGCACAGCCGGAAAGGCTGGGAGAGACCCAGTACTTC. This encodes CATAQPERLGETQYF. Full variable domain (outside the CDR3, taken from reference TRBV15 and TRBJ2-5): DAMVIQNPRYQVTQFGKPVTLSCSQTLNHNVMYWYQQKSSQAPKLLFHYYDKDFNNEADTPDNFQSRRPNTSFCFLDIRSPGLGDTAMYLCATAQPERLGETQYFGPGTRLLVL.